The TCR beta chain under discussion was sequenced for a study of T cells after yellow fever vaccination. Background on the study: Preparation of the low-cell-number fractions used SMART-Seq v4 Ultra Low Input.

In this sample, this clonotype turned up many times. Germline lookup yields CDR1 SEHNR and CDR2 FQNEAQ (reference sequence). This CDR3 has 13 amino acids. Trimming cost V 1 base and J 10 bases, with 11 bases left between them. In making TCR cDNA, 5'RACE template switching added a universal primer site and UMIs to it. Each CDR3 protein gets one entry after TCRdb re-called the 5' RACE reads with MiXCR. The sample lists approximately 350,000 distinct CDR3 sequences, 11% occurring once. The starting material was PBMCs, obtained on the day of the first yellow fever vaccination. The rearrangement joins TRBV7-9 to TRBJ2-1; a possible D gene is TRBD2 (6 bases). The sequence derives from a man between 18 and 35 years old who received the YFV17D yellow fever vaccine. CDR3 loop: CASSLGGAGEQFF. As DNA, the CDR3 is TGTGCCAGCAGCTTAGGCGGGGCTGGGGAGCAGTTCTTC. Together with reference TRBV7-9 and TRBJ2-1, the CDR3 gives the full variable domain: DTGVSQNPRHKITKRGQNVTFRCDPISEHNRLYWYRQTLGQGPEFLTYFQNEAQLEKSRLLSDRFSAERPKGSFSTLEIQRTEQGDSAMYLCASSLGGAGEQFFGPGTRLTVL.